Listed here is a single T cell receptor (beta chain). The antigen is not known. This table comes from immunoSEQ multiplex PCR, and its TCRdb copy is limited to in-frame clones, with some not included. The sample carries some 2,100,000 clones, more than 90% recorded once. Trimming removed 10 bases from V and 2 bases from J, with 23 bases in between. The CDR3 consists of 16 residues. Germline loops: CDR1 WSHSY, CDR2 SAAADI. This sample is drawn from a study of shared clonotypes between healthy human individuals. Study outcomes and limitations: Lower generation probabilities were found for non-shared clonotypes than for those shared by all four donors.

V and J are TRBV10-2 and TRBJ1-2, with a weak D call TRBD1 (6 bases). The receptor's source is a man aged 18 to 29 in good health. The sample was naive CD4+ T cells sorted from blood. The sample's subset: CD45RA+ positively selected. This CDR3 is CATIMGTTGPNYGYTF. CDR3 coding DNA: TGCGCCACCATAATGGGGACAACAGGACCAAACTATGGCTACACCTTC.